These 32 T cell receptor beta chains share one sample of origin, sequenced in a study of read filtering for tumor transcriptome and immune sequencing. The library was built from about 0.4 ug RNA with molecular barcoded adaptors for alpha/delta and beta/gamma chains. TCRdb re-called the reads with MiXCR, one entry per CDR3 protein. The sample lists 120,000 or so distinct CDR3 sequences; 10% to 15% were seen once. Sample: a population of CD138-negative cells sorted from bone marrow. The receptors derive from a donor aged 40 or over with multiple myeloma.

The gene calls are TRBV28 and TRBJ1-3; D is unclear. V lost 2 bases to trimming and J lost 0 bases, with 5 bases between them. The CDR3 is 14 amino acids. Germline CDR1 is MDHEN and CDR2 is SYDVKM. The CDR3 nucleotides read TGTGCCAGCAGTTTACCGGTCTCTGGAAACACCATATATTTT. This gives the protein CASSLPVSGNTIYF.

In this sample, this clonotype turned up many times. The chain couples TRBV27 to TRBJ2-6; D perhaps matches TRBD2 (5 bases). Trimming removed 0 bases from V and 4 bases from J, with 13 bases in between. The germline gives CDR1 MNHEY, CDR2 SMNVEV (reference sequence). This CDR3 comprises 17 residues. The DNA for the CDR3 is TGTGCCAGCAGTTTATCAATGGTGGGAGTCGGGGCCAACGTCCTGACTTTC. It yields the protein CASSLSMVGVGANVLTF.

This clonotype has a count of ten or more. The chain links TRBV6-5 to TRBJ2-1, with 10 positions matching TRBD2. The V gene's germline CDR1 is MNHEY and CDR2 SVGAGI. There are 16 residues in the CDR3. J lost 8 bases, V lost 0 bases, and 7 bases had no gene match. The CDR3 DNA reads as TGTGCCAGCAGTTACTCCGGCGGGACTAGCGCCCATGAGCAGTTCTTC. Protein product: CASSYSGGTSAHEQFF.

The sample holds many counts of this clonotype. The V call is TRBV5-1, the J call TRBJ2-1; weak D call: TRBD2 (7 bases). The V end was cut by 0 bases, the J end by 1 base, with 17 bases between. This CDR3 is 18 amino acids long. Germline values: CDR1 SGHRS, CDR2 YFSETQ. CDR3 amino acids: CASSLAGGLEWSYNEQFF. The CDR3 DNA sequence: TGCGCCAGCAGCTTGGCGGGGGGCCTTGAGTGGTCCTACAATGAGCAGTTCTTC. Combining the CDR3 with reference TRBV5-1 and TRBJ2-1 gives the whole variable domain KAGVTQTPRYLIKTRGQQVTLSCSPISGHRSVSWYQQTPGQGLQFLFEYFSETQRNKGNFPGRFSGRQFSNSRSEMNVSTLELGDSALYLCASSLAGGLEWSYNEQFFGPGTRLTVL.

This clonotype was observed a few times. A read error may be the cause here, since a much bigger clone is one base away. The CDR3 sequence: CASSLTSPNDEQFF. The CDR3 region has the DNA TGTGCCAGCAGCTTAACGAGCCCCAACGATGAGCAGTTCTTC. The rearrangement joins TRBV7-3 to TRBJ2-1; no reliable D call. Germline loops: CDR1 SGHTA, CDR2 FQGTGA. The V and J ends lost 0 bases and 8 bases respectively, with 11 bases between them. This CDR3 has 14 residues.

This clonotype was counted only a few times. At one of its ends the junction is not consistent with the germline gene, which may arise from a read error. The rearrangement links TRBV4-2 to TRBJ1-2, with unresolved D. CDR3 length: 15 amino acids. Germline CDR1 is LGHNA and CDR2 is YNFKEQ. In DNA form, the CDR3 reads TGTGCCAGCAGCCAAGAGAGGACGACGAGCTATGGCTGCACCTTC. Protein: CASSQERTTSYGCTF.

This clonotype was seen a few times. The chain joins TRBV28 to TRBJ1-5; 10 bases agree with TRBD1. This CDR3 has 14 residues. Germline assignment: CDR1 MDHEN and CDR2 SYDVKM. The J segment lost 3 bases and the V segment lost 8 bases, leaving 4 bases of the junction unmatched. CDR3 bases: TGTGCCAGCTGGGACAGGGGTAACAATCAGCCCCAGCATTTT. Protein product: CASWDRGNNQPQHF.

A note on this clonotype: It may be a read error: a sequence one base away is much more abundant. The genes are TRBV7-9 and TRBJ2-1, with 8 bases that match TRBD1. From germline, CDR1 is SEHNR and CDR2 FQNEAQ (reference sequence). The CDR3 has 15 residues. The CDR3 reads CASSPDRASYNERFF. DNA of the CDR3: TGTGCCAGCAGCCCGGACAGGGCTTCCTACAATGAGCGGTTCTTC.

Many counts were recorded for this clonotype. This chain uses TRBV27 with TRBJ2-2; D remains ambiguous. This CDR3 has 13 amino acids. Germline CDR1 and CDR2: MNHEY and SMNVEV (reference sequence). Trimming stripped 7 bases from V and 2 bases from J, with 8 bases between. CDR3 sequence: CASNSGNTGELFF. The CDR3 coding sequence is TGTGCCAGCAACTCCGGAAACACCGGGGAGCTGTTTTTT.

A word on this clonotype: A much more abundant neighbour one base away suggests this may be a read error. Here the CDR3 DNA reads TGCAGCGTTGGAAGACAGGGTTTGGGGACCCAGTACTTC. It codes for CSVGRQGLGTQYF. The rearrangement joins TRBV29-1 to TRBJ2-5; 7 nucleotides match TRBD1. The germline gives CDR1 SQVTM, CDR2 ANQGSEA. There are 13 residues in the CDR3. The junction had 9 bases not matched to a gene; V was cut back by 4 bases and J by 7 bases.

In its sample, this clonotype was seen many times. CDR3 nucleotides: TGTGCCAGCAGCTTACGCAACTATGGCTACACCTTC. As protein: CASSLRNYGYTF. V and J are TRBV11-2 and TRBJ1-2, with D unclear. The V gene's germline CDR1 is SGHAT and CDR2 FQNNGV. This CDR3 region has 12 residues. Trimming took off 2 bases at V and 2 bases at J, with 3 bases between the two ends. The whole variable domain, remainder taken from reference TRBV11-2 and TRBJ1-2, is EAGVAQSPRYKIIEKRQSVAFWCNPISGHATLYWYQQILGQGPKLLIQFQNNGVVDDSQLPKDRFSAERLKGVDSTLKIQPAKLEDSAVYLCASSLRNYGYTFGSGTRLTVV.

This clonotype has a count of ten or more. The J gene is TRBJ1-1, the V gene TRBV18, with unresolved D. Trimming took off 3 bases at V and 1 base at J, with 12 bases between the two ends. Germline V gene lookup returns CDR1 KGHSH and CDR2 LQKENI. This CDR3 has 15 residues. In DNA form, the CDR3 reads TGTGCCAGCTCACCTGTGGAGGTCAAGAACACTGAAGCTTTCTTT. It codes for CASSPVEVKNTEAFF. The entire variable domain, with the rest obtained from reference TRBV18 and TRBJ1-1, is as follows: NAGVMQNPRHLVRRRGQEARLRCSPMKGHSHVYWYRQLPEEGLKFMVYLQKENIIDESGMPKERFSAEFPKEGPSILRIQQVVRGDSAAYFCASSPVEVKNTEAFFGQGTRLTVV.

Many counts were recorded for this clonotype. CDR3 nucleotide sequence: TGTGCCAGCAGCGACGGGCGTTCCTACAATGAGCAGTTCTTC. Translated: CASSDGRSYNEQFF. V gene TRBV4-2 combines with J gene TRBJ2-1, with D unresolved. The CDR3 extends over 14 amino acids. V was pared by 5 bases and J by 1 base, with 9 bases between. Germline V CDR1 and CDR2: LGHNA, YNFKEQ.

There are a few counts of this clonotype. The V and J genes are TRBV2 and TRBJ1-5, with TRBD1 matching 7 bases. V shed 6 bases and J 7 bases; nucleotides not matched to a gene: 18. CDR3 length: 17 residues. The germline V gene encodes CDR1 SNHLY and CDR2 FYNNEI. This CDR3 is CASRDPSTWTGSQPQHF. CDR3 DNA sequence: TGTGCCAGCAGAGACCCCTCCACCTGGACAGGTTCCCAGCCCCAGCATTTT.

This clonotype was counted many times. V gene TRBV6-2 or TRBV6-3 combines with J gene TRBJ2-1; TRBD1 matches 9 bases. Germline values: CDR1 MNHEY, CDR2 SVGEGT. The ends lost 3 bases at V and 7 bases at J; junction bases unmatched: 4. This CDR3 spans 14 amino acids. The CDR3 bases are TGTGCCAGCAGTTATTGGGGGACAGGGAATGAGCAGTTCTTC. This codes for CASSYWGTGNEQFF.

This clonotype has a count of ten or more. The chain couples TRBV3-1 to TRBJ2-7, with D unclear. This CDR3 is built from 13 residues. Trimming stripped 3 bases from V and 5 bases from J, with 11 bases between. The V gene's germline CDR1 is LGHDT and CDR2 YNNKEL (reference sequence). CDR3 amino acids: CASSQTDGNEQYF. The CDR3 region has the DNA TGTGCCAGCAGCCAGACGGACGGCAACGAGCAGTACTTC.

The rearrangement links TRBV4-2 to TRBJ2-7; 7 bases line up with TRBD2. The germline V gene encodes CDR1 LGHNA and CDR2 YNFKEQ. This CDR3 is built from 12 residues. The V segment lost 6 bases and the J segment 7 bases; nucleotides outside the gene matches: 6. This CDR3 reads CASSYGAGEQYF. DNA for the CDR3: TGTGCCAGCAGTTACGGAGCGGGGGAGCAGTACTTC.

This clonotype was detected many times. V and J are TRBV5-1 and TRBJ2-5; D is unresolved. Germline CDR1 SGHRS, CDR2 YFSETQ. V lost 4 bases to trimming and J lost 2 bases, with 12 bases between them. The CDR3 is made up of 14 amino acids. Here the CDR3 reads CASSTHPNQETQYF. CDR3 in DNA: TGCGCCAGCAGCACCCATCCGAATCAAGAGACCCAGTACTTC.

This clonotype was seen a single time. A much more abundant neighbour one base away suggests this may be a read error. This sequence joins TRBV20-1 and TRBJ2-1; 10 bases map to TRBD1. This CDR3 comprises 15 residues. The germline CDR1 and CDR2 sequences are DFQATT and SNEGSKA (reference sequence). This CDR3 reads CSARSTGTGDDEQLF. The CDR3 DNA is TGCAGTGCTAGATCCACCGGGACAGGGGACGATGAGCAGTTATTC.

As regards this clonotype: A read error is possible here, since a much larger clone lies one base away. Because it lacks the conserved phenylalanine or tryptophan at the end, this CDR3 is likely a read error. The chain links TRBV30 to TRBJ2-1; D possibly corresponds to TRBD2 (6 bases). Trimming removed 0 bases from V and 2 bases from J, with 8 bases in between. Germline CDR1 is GTSNPN and CDR2 is SVGIG (reference sequence). The CDR3 runs to 14 residues. CDR3 region: CAWSVGLTYNEQFS. CDR3 in DNA: TGTGCCTGGAGTGTAGGACTAACCTACAATGAGCAGTTCTCC.

This sequence joins TRBV19 and TRBJ2-1; a weak D match, TRBD2 (5 bases). Trimming left V 6 bases short and J 10 bases short, with 16 bases between. Germline V gene lookup returns CDR1 LNHDA and CDR2 SQIVND (reference sequence). This CDR3 has 13 amino acids. Here the CDR3 reads CASRSSDSREQFF. CDR3 DNA sequence: TGTGCCAGTAGGTCGTCGGACTCAAGAGAGCAGTTCTTC. Using reference TRBV19 and TRBJ2-1 for the parts outside the CDR3, the full variable domain is DGGITQSPKYLFRKEGQNVTLSCEQNLNHDAMYWYRQDPGQGLRLIYYSQIVNDFQKGDIAEGYSVSREKKESFPLTVTSAQKNPTAFYLCASRSSDSREQFFGPGTRLTVL.

Ten or more counts support this clonotype. This chain links TRBV5-5 with TRBJ2-3; D might be TRBD2 (6 bases). CDR1 is SGHKS, CDR2 YYEKEE, per germline (reference sequence). Trimming cost V 7 bases and J 4 bases, with 16 bases left between them. This CDR3 is built from 14 residues. CDR3 DNA: TGTGCCAGCGGGCTGCAGGCGGGGCCAGATACGCAGTATTTT. It is translated as CASGLQAGPDTQYF. Based on the CDR3 plus reference TRBV5-5 and TRBJ2-3, the full variable domain is DAGVTQSPTHLIKTRGQQVTLRCSPISGHKSVSWYQQVLGQGPQFIFQYYEKEERGRGNFPDRFSARQFPNYSSELNVNALLLGDSALYLCASGLQAGPDTQYFGPGTRLTVL.

This clonotype was recorded many times. The chain's CDR3 is CASSADRGHRTDTQYF. The CDR3 bases are TGTGCCAGCAGCGCCGACAGGGGGCACCGCACAGATACGCAGTATTTT. The J gene is TRBJ2-3, the V gene TRBV6-2 or TRBV6-3; 10 bases are a match to TRBD1. The CDR3 loop spans 16 amino acids. Germline CDR1 and CDR2: MNHEY and SVGEGT. The J segment lost 1 base and the V segment lost 6 bases, leaving 7 bases of the junction unmatched.

This clonotype was recorded at least ten times. This chain joins TRBV28 and TRBJ2-6, with unresolved D. Per germline, CDR1 MDHEN and CDR2 SYDVKM. The V end was cut by 4 bases, the J end by 4 bases, with 11 bases between. The CDR3 is 15 amino acids. The CDR3 region is CASSSGDSGANVLTF. The CDR3 nucleotides are TGTGCCAGCAGTTCTGGGGATTCCGGGGCCAACGTCCTGACTTTC.

This clonotype was seen repeatedly, ten times or more. The chain links TRBV30 to TRBJ2-1, with 12 bases aligning to TRBD2. Germline CDR1 is GTSNPN and CDR2 is SVGIG (reference sequence). V gave up 5 bases and J gave up 6 bases; unmatched junction bases: 11. CDR3 length: 16 residues. The CDR3 spells CAWDLGTSGRSNEQFF. In DNA form, the CDR3 reads TGTGCCTGGGATCTCGGCACTAGCGGGAGGAGCAATGAGCAGTTCTTC.

This clonotype was counted between two and nine times. V is TRBV30 and J is TRBJ2-1, with D perhaps assigned TRBD1 or TRBD2 (5 bases each). V was shortened by 1 base and J by 5 bases, with 18 bases between the two germline ends. The V gene's germline CDR1 is GTSNPN and CDR2 SVGIG (reference sequence). The CDR3 consists of 16 residues. The CDR3 region has the DNA TGTGCCTGGAGTGCCCCTCGGGACGGATACCACAATGAGCAGTTCTTC. The encoded protein is CAWSAPRDGYHNEQFF.

This clonotype was detected many times. This chain joins TRBV7-9 and TRBJ2-5; D is perhaps TRBD1 or TRBD2 (5 bases each). CDR3 length equals 14 residues. V was cut by 4 bases and J by 2 bases, with 11 bases left in between. CDR1 is SEHNR and CDR2 is FQNEAQ in the germline V gene (reference sequence). The CDR3 DNA is TGTGCCAGCAGCTCCCCGGGACCTCAAGAGACCCAGTACTTC. It codes for CASSSPGPQETQYF.

The DNA for the CDR3 is TGCAGTGCTAGCCCTTCTGTCTACTCCTACAATGAGCAGTTCTTC. This gives the protein CSASPSVYSYNEQFF. The chain has TRBV20-1 and TRBJ2-1, with D unresolved. This CDR3 has 15 amino acids. The germline gives CDR1 DFQATT, CDR2 SNEGSKA (reference sequence). V shed 3 bases and J shed 0 bases, with 12 bases lying between them.

Of note for this clonotype: Given a much more abundant clone one base away, this may be a read error. J is TRBJ1-2 and V is TRBV12-3 or TRBV12-4, with TRBD1 identical over 7 bases. This CDR3 contains 14 residues. The chain's CDR3 is CAGSLRRQGGGYTF. In DNA form, the CDR3 reads TGTGCCGGCAGTTTAAGGAGACAGGGAGGCGGCTACACCTTC.

This clonotype was seen repeatedly, ten times or more. The V gene is TRBV7-2, the J gene TRBJ2-3, with D uncertain. The CDR3 loop spans 13 amino acids. The V and J ends lost 1 base and 4 bases respectively, with 6 bases between them. The germline gives CDR1 SGHTA, CDR2 FQGNSA. CDR3 amino acids: CASSLDPPDTQYF. The CDR3 DNA reads as TGTGCCAGCAGCTTAGATCCGCCAGATACGCAGTATTTT. Using reference TRBV7-2 and TRBJ2-3 for the parts outside the CDR3, the full variable domain is GAGVSQSPSNKVTEKGKDVELRCDPISGHTALYWYRQSLGQGLEFLIYFQGNSAPDKSGLPSDRFSAERTGGSVSTLTIQRTQQEDSAVYLCASSLDPPDTQYFGPGTRLTVL.

The sample holds many counts of this clonotype. This chain connects TRBV12-3 or TRBV12-4 to TRBJ2-7; a possible D gene is TRBD1 (6 bases). The CDR3 extends over 16 amino acids. Trimming removed 5 bases at V and 0 bases at J, with 17 bases between. CDR3 nucleotides: TGTGCCAGCAGTAAACCTTCGGGACACCGCTCCTACGAGCAGTACTTC. Amino acid sequence: CASSKPSGHRSYEQYF.

In regard to this clonotype: A much larger clone lies one base from this, so it may be a read error. The V gene is TRBV20-1, the J gene TRBJ2-7; D is possibly TRBD1 or TRBD2 (5 bases each). The CDR3 consists of 11 residues. Trimming took 3 bases from V and 6 from J, leaving 9 bases between them. The V gene's germline CDR1 is DFQATT and CDR2 SNEGSKA (reference sequence). In DNA, the CDR3 is TGCAGTGCTAGCCGGGACCGCGAGCAGTACTTC. Its translation: CSASRDREQYF.